These 20 T cell receptor beta chains originate from one sample sequenced in a study of blood T cells in healthy people across ages. Combining a sample-barcoded 5' primer with a J-beta primer mix, a second PCR ran for roughly 7 to 12 cycles. TCRdb reanalysed the 5' RACE reads using MiXCR and keeps one entry per CDR3 protein. The sample carries roughly 1,100,000 distinct CDR3 sequences, about 23% recorded once. The sample was also reused in another study, on T cells of mothers and their children.

The sequencing sample was made of blood. Every receptor here comes from a girl aged 2-10 years in good health.

This clonotype was picked up one time. The rearrangement links TRBV20-1 to TRBJ2-1, with 10 bases that match TRBD2. V lost 3 bases, J lost 0 bases, and 11 bases stayed unmatched. The CDR3 is 18 amino acids. CDR1 and CDR2 from the germline V gene are DFQATT and SNEGSKA (reference sequence). Here the CDR3 reads CSARVLAGVLGSYNEQFF. The CDR3 DNA sequence: TGCAGTGCTAGGGTCCTAGCGGGAGTTCTTGGCTCCTACAATGAGCAGTTCTTC.

This clonotype was counted only a few times. The J gene is TRBJ1-2, the V gene TRBV19; D remains ambiguous. Germline CDR1 LNHDA, CDR2 SQIVND (reference sequence). Trimming shortened V by 7 bases and J by 8 bases, and 17 bases separated the two germline ends. The CDR3 sequence is 13 residues long. CDR3 DNA sequence: TGTGCCAGTATAGGGCAAGGTCGAGACGGCTACACCTTC. This sequence encodes CASIGQGRDGYTF.

The table lists this clonotype with a few counts. One end of the junction fails to match germline, which may point to a read error. The chain employs TRBV12-3 or TRBV12-4 and TRBJ1-5, with unresolved D. This CDR3 has 13 residues. The CDR3, as DNA: TGTGCCAGCAATTTACTAGTAAATCAGCCCCAGCATTTT. Protein sequence: CASNLLVNQPQHF.

The chain employs TRBV13 and TRBJ2-7, with 10 bases matching TRBD2. CDR3 length: 16 residues. Germline values: CDR1 PRHDT, CDR2 FYEKMQ (reference sequence). Trimming cost V 5 bases and J 5 bases; bases outside gene matches: 12. In DNA, the CDR3 is TGTGCCAGCAGCCCCTACCGTAGCGGGGGGCCCCACGAGCAGTACTTC. Its protein is CASSPYRSGGPHEQYF.

This chain links TRBV7-9 with TRBJ2-3; a possible D gene is TRBD2 (6 bases). The CDR3 consists of 14 residues. The ends were cut back, 2 bases at V and 4 bases at J, with 10 bases in the middle. CDR1 is SEHNR and CDR2 is FQNEAQ in the germline V gene (reference sequence). As DNA, the CDR3 is TGTGCCAGCAGCTTAATAGCGGAACCAGATACGCAGTATTTT. This sequence encodes CASSLIAEPDTQYF.

This clonotype was counted a few times. The chain links TRBV29-1 to TRBJ2-7, with TRBD1 matching over 9 bases. The J segment lost 6 bases and the V segment lost 5 bases, leaving 5 bases of the junction unmatched. This CDR3 spans 12 amino acids. Germline assignment: CDR1 SQVTM and CDR2 ANQGSEA. DNA for the CDR3: TGCAGCGTTATCGACAGGGGGACCGAGCAGTACTTC. Translation gives CSVIDRGTEQYF.

The V call is TRBV12-3 or TRBV12-4, the J call TRBJ1-5, with 7 nucleotides matching TRBD1. V was clipped by 2 bases and J by 3 bases; unmatched bases: 4. This CDR3 comprises 15 residues. The CDR3 here is CASSLWDSPNQPQHF. In DNA, the CDR3 is TGTGCCAGCAGTTTATGGGACAGCCCCAATCAGCCCCAGCATTTT.

This chain connects TRBV12-3 or TRBV12-4 to TRBJ1-1; D gene uncertain. This CDR3 spans 15 amino acids. V shed 3 bases and J shed 1 base, with 12 bases lying between them. The CDR3 DNA is TGTGCCAGCAGTTTCCCCGTCGGCAAGAACACTGAAGCTTTCTTT. Translating gives CASSFPVGKNTEAFF.

As to this clonotype: It may be a read error: a sequence one base away is much more abundant. The rearrangement joins TRBV21-1 to TRBJ2-7; the D call of TRBD1 is as the table states it, not checked on the DNA. TRBV21-1 is reported as a pseudogene. CDR3 length equals 14 residues. The CDR3 DNA is TGTGCCATCAGCTCGGGACAGGGAGCCTACGAGCAGTACTTC. Translation: CAISSGQGAYEQYF.

The sample holds a few counts of this clonotype. CDR3 region: CASSLTSGVGDEQFF. The CDR3 DNA follows: TGTGCCAGCAGTCTAACTAGCGGGGTGGGCGATGAGCAGTTCTTC. The chain is built from TRBV27 and TRBJ2-1, with 10 bases lining up with TRBD2. The CDR3 totals 15 residues. The germline V gene encodes CDR1 MNHEY and CDR2 SMNVEV (reference sequence). V shed 5 bases, J shed 8 bases, and the junction held 9 bases outside the gene matches.

This clonotype was detected only a few times. Here the CDR3 DNA reads TGTGCCAGCAGCTTACAGAAGAGTAATGAAGCTTTCTTT. It yields the protein CASSLQKSNEAFF. The V and J genes are TRBV7-2 and TRBJ1-1, with D uncertain. The CDR3 runs to 13 residues. Germline V lookup: CDR1 SGHTA, CDR2 FQGNSA. With 2 bases removed from V and 7 bases from J, the gap between germline ends came to 11 bases.

This clonotype was seen a handful of times. The rearrangement links TRBV29-1 to TRBJ2-5; D perhaps matches TRBD2 (6 bases). Looked up from germline, CDR1 is SQVTM and CDR2 is ANQGSEA. The CDR3 covers 15 residues. V was trimmed by 4 bases and J by 3 bases, leaving 18 bases between them. CDR3 amino acids: CSVVSWGDNKETQYF. As DNA, the CDR3 is TGCAGCGTTGTCTCGTGGGGGGATAACAAAGAGACCCAGTACTTC.

This chain joins TRBV19 and TRBJ1-5, with D maybe TRBD1 (6 bases). Between the trimmed V and J ends, which lost 7 bases and 5 bases, there was a span of 18 bases. In germline, CDR1 is LNHDA, CDR2 SQIVND (reference sequence). The CDR3 contains 15 residues. The DNA for the CDR3 is TGTGCCAGTATAGGGACACTGGGCGATCATCAGCCCCAGCATTTT. Amino acid sequence: CASIGTLGDHQPQHF.

The chain uses TRBV6-5 and TRBJ2-3; D is possibly TRBD2 (7 bases). The germline V and J ends were trimmed by 3 bases and 2 bases, with 15 bases remaining between them. The CDR3 is 16 residues long. Germline V CDR1 and CDR2: MNHEY, SVGAGI. Here the CDR3 DNA reads TGTGCCAGCAGTTATACCGGGGGGACATTCACAGATACGCAGTATTTT. It specifies CASSYTGGTFTDTQYF.

This clonotype was detected only a few times. J is TRBJ1-2 and V is TRBV20-1; D is possibly TRBD1 (6 bases). The germline gives CDR1 DFQATT, CDR2 SNEGSKA (reference sequence). The V end lost 1 base, the J end lost 2 bases, and 14 bases lay between the germline ends. This CDR3 region has 15 residues. CDR3 in amino acids: CSARVKGDSNYGYTF. In DNA, the CDR3 is TGCAGTGCTAGAGTAAAGGGGGATTCGAACTATGGCTACACCTTC.

This clonotype was counted only a few times. This chain connects TRBV27 to TRBJ2-6; 9 nucleotides match TRBD1. V gave up 4 bases and J gave up 2 bases; unmatched junction bases: 9. This CDR3 spans 18 amino acids. CDR1 and CDR2 (germline): MNHEY, SMNVEV (reference sequence). The CDR3 DNA follows: TGTGCCAGCAGTTCCGGGACAGGGTCAGGAACTGGGGCCAACGTCCTGACTTTC. Its protein is CASSSGTGSGTGANVLTF. Full variable domain (rest looked up from reference TRBV27 and TRBJ2-6): EAQVTQNPRYLITVTGKKLTVTCSQNMNHEYMSWYRQDPGLGLRQIYYSMNVEVTDKGDVPEGYKVSRKEKRNFPLILESPSPNQTSLYFCASSSGTGSGTGANVLTFGAGSRLTVL.

The gene calls are TRBV20-1 and TRBJ2-7; D uncertain. Trimming left V 3 bases short and J 3 bases short, with 12 bases between. Germline V gene sequence: CDR1 DFQATT, CDR2 SNEGSKA (reference sequence). CDR3 length: 13 residues. This CDR3 is CSASWANRYEQYF. The CDR3 DNA reads as TGCAGTGCTAGTTGGGCTAACCGCTACGAGCAGTACTTC.

This clonotype has a handful of counts. The CDR3 loop reads CASWSPGLASYEQYF. Here the CDR3 DNA reads TGTGCCAGCTGGTCACCGGGACTAGCGTCCTACGAGCAGTACTTC. This chain links TRBV6-1 with TRBJ2-7; 10 positions agree with TRBD2. The germline V gene has CDR1 MNHNS and CDR2 SASEGT. The CDR3 is 15 amino acids. The V gene end was trimmed by 8 bases and the J gene end by 1 base; junction bases not matched to a gene: 8.

The V and J genes are TRBV11-2 and TRBJ1-5, with 9 bases lining up with TRBD1. CDR1 is SGHAT and CDR2 is FQNNGV in the germline V gene. The CDR3 contains 13 residues. Unmatched junction bases numbered 2, after V lost 4 bases and J lost 7 bases. CDR3 in amino acids: CASSWDRAQPQHF. The DNA for the CDR3 is TGTGCCAGCAGCTGGGACAGGGCGCAGCCCCAGCATTTT.

This clonotype has a handful of counts. The rearrangement uses TRBV19 and TRBJ2-7; 8 bases are a match to TRBD1. The CDR3 is made up of 13 amino acids. From germline, CDR1 is LNHDA and CDR2 SQIVND (reference sequence). Losses at the gene ends were 8 bases for V and 4 bases for J; bases not matched to a gene: 7. CDR3 protein: CASSRQGLYEQYF. CDR3 DNA: TGTGCCAGTTCCCGACAGGGGCTGTACGAGCAGTACTTC.